This T cell receptor beta chain was identified during a study of OX40 agonist ivuxolimab in advanced cancers. The overall study: Three dose-escalation patients had partial responses: one with hepatocellular carcinoma and two with cutaneous melanoma.

The method was immunoSEQ multiplex PCR; TCRdb's version includes in-frame clones alone and lacks a portion of them. The sample records about 48,000 clones, 80% to 95% being singletons. General study points: In a subset of nonresponders, normalized T-cell clonal expansion was also low.

This clone was counted only a few times. Its antigen is unknown. Per the germline V gene, CDR1 is SGHAT and CDR2 is FQNNGV. Trimming left V 1 base short and J 10 bases short, with 11 bases between. CDR3 size: 14 residues. This sequence joins TRBV11-2 and TRBJ1-6; perhaps TRBD1 as D (5 bases). The input for sequencing was CD4+ or CD8+ T cells sorted from blood, taken in a trial of the OX40 agonist ivuxolimab. The TCR was taken from an adult with an advanced solid tumor such as melanoma, head and neck, liver or kidney cancer. The DNA of the CDR3 is TGTGCCAGCAGCTTAGTGGGGGGTGAATCACCCCTCCACTTT. Translation: CASSLVGGESPLHF.